Listed below are T cell receptor beta chains from one sample, sequenced in a study of shared clonotypes between healthy human individuals. Profiled with immunoSEQ multiplex PCR; TCRdb holds only in-frame clones, not every one. The repertoire holds about 230,000 clones, with approximately 65% as singletons. Source material: memory CD4+ T cells sorted from blood. These receptors came from a man aged 25-45 years in good health. CDR3s leave out the opening cysteine and the closing phenylalanine or tryptophan. Rows give clone size only sometimes, using once, few, many, or a class for an expanded clone.

v_gene	abundance	j_gene	CDR3aa
TRBV7-9	few	TRBJ2-3	ASRTTSDTQY
TRBV7-9	NA	TRBJ2-7	ASSLLGAKTYEQY
TRBV9	NA	TRBJ2-3	ASSVEGGGLYTDTQY
TRBV6-5	few	TRBJ2-1	ASSYNPDTNNEQF
TRBV15	few	TRBJ2-5	ATSNLGEGARETQY
TRBV10-2	NA	TRBJ2-7	ASSELAGEYEQY
TRBV9	NA	TRBJ2-5	ASSVGQGLDQETQY
TRBV18	NA	TRBJ2-7	ASSPRGSYEQY
TRBV20-1	few	TRBJ1-2	SAIDNYGYT
TRBV9	NA	TRBJ2-2	ASSVGQLDTGELF
TRBV28	few	TRBJ1-5	ASSFSGGGSNQPQH
TRBV19	NA	TRBJ2-5	ASSMTSGREETQY
TRBV27	NA	TRBJ2-2	ASSLYPGELF
TRBV7-6	NA	TRBJ2-1	ASSLSGAGEQF
TRBV27	NA	TRBJ2-5	ASNLHQETQY
TRBV9	once	TRBJ2-3	ASSEFDSSGDDTGTQY
TRBV10-3	NA	TRBJ2-3	AISEGRETDTQY
TRBV7-2	NA	TRBJ2-7	ASSAQVGVLYEQY
TRBV2	NA	TRBJ2-2	ASSGGEAGELF